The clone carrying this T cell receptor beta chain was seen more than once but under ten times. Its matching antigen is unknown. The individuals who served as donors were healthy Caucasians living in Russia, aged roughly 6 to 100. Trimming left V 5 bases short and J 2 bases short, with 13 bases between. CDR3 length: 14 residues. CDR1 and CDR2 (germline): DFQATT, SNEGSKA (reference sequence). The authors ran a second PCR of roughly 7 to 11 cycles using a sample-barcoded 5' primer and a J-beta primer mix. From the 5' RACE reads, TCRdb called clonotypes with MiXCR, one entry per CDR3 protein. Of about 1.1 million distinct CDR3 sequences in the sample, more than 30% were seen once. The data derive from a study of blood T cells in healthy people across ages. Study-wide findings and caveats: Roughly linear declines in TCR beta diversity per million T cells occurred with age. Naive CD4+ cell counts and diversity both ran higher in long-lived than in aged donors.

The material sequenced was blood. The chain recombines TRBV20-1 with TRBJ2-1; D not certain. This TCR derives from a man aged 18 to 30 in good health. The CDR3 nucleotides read TGCAGTGCTCACTTCTTACGCACCTACAATGAGCAGTTCTTC. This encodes CSAHFLRTYNEQFF.